This T cell receptor (beta chain) derives from a study of tumor and adjacent non-tumor tissue in lung cancer. Study information: Aged roughly 31 to 80 years, patients included roughly ten men and about five women with stage I to III disease. Study-level results: Higher tumor TCR diversity was associated with shorter survival.

No cell sorting was done before RNA was extracted from the tissue. As to this clonotype: Its antigen is currently unknown.

V was pared by 5 bases and J by 1 base, with 4 bases of the junction left unmatched. The germline V gene has CDR1 SGHTA and CDR2 FQGNSA. This CDR3 has 15 residues. Three rounds of nested PCR, following a modified ARM-PCR protocol, produced the TCRbeta library. Via MiXCR, TCRdb re-called the multiplex PCR reads, giving one row per CDR3 protein. The sample records 110,000 or so distinct CDR3 sequences, about 75% being singletons. The receptor comes from a woman aged 55-70 years with non-small cell lung cancer. The chain couples TRBV7-2 to TRBJ2-7; the match to TRBD2 covers 11 bases. Source material: lung tumor tissue. The CDR3 sequence is CASSTGTSGSYEQYF. In nucleotides, the CDR3 is TGTGCCAGCAGCACTGGGACTAGCGGTTCCTACGAGCAGTACTTC.